This T cell receptor beta chain is from a study of T cells in Graves' hyperthyroidism and ophthalmopathy (dated by TCRdb to 2018 to 2020). A note on the overall study: Peripheral blood was sampled at the time of initial diagnosis, prior to any treatment. To identify distinguishing TCR V-J signatures, a discovery cohort of about 95 patients was used, comprising 43 with Graves' ophthalmopathy and under 60 with stable Graves' hyperthyroidism. Thyroid tissue and blood T-cell repertoires from six Graves' hyperthyroidism patients were also compared in the study. An independent validation cohort of about 19 hyperthyroidism patients and 17 patients who later progressed to ophthalmopathy tested prospective prediction of ophthalmopathy. The roughly 94 discovery patients were randomly divided into training and test sets at a 7:3 ratio. Following sampling, methimazole starting at 30 mg daily was given to hyperthyroidism patients, and high-dose intravenous methylprednisolone was given to ophthalmopathy patients. TCR Vbeta CDR3 sequencing of 135 peripheral blood samples (under 45 ophthalmopathy, 75 hyperthyroidism and roughly 17 progressor patients) is reported in the paper. General findings and caveats noted by the study authors: Sample size was not statistically predetermined, and investigators were not blinded to group allocation. In validation, the model predicted progression to ophthalmopathy with 55% to 71% sensitivity and 72% to 85% specificity, a median of about 6 months before onset. A 13 V-J signature model separated ophthalmopathy from stable hyperthyroidism, with nearly 90% sensitivity and about 81% specificity in cross-validation and 80%/75% in testing. Most expanded thyroid clonotypes (frequency above 0.001) were also detected in blood, suggesting blood repertoires may reflect thyroid immune responses.

Stable Graves' hyperthyroidism was defined as no progression to ophthalmopathy during 18 months of follow-up. Hyperthyroidism patients were aged 18 to 65 years and newly diagnosed, with disease duration of less than 2 months. Exclusion was applied to patients with uncontrolled infections, other autoimmune diseases, pregnancy or lactation. Diagnoses were established on the basis of clinical symptoms, serum thyroxine and TRAb, thyroid ultrasound, and orbital computed tomography. PBMCs were isolated from more than 8 ml of fresh peripheral blood by Ficoll-Paque density gradient centrifugation. Trizol reagent was used to extract total RNA, and RNA quality was then checked on an Agilent 2100 Bioanalyzer. Amplification of TCR beta CDR3 regions was carried out from RNA transcripts. A first-round RT-PCR of the TCR CDR3 used the HTBI primer set with the Qiagen OneStep RT-PCR kit. Libraries were constructed in a second round of multiplex PCR, after which size selection and purification were carried out. Sequencing of the libraries was done on an Illumina HiSeq2000 using paired-end 100 bp reads. As for the original processing: SOAPnuke was used to process the raw data, throwing out any read that contained adapters or uncalled bases, had a mean Phred below 15, or lacked an exact constant-primer or identifier match. COPE v1.2.5 was used to merge high-quality paired reads, and clonotypes were defined as unique nucleotide sequences. Clonotypes were aligned to IMGT TRBV, TRBD and TRBJ reference segments using MiTCR v1.1. The analysis was restricted to V-J combinations with a frequency above 0.0001, which together covered 98% to 99.2% of the repertoires. A TCS score was defined as the ratio of F50 (clonal expansion) to E x V (chaos), with BLOSUM62-based TCRdist applied between CDR3 peptides within each V-J. Welch's t-statistics and random forest reduced fewer than 550 V-J features to about 12, which were used in a naive Bayes classifier (R e1071). TCRdb took the public reads, trimmed them with fastp at Q25, ran MiXCR for clone calling and kept in-frame beta chains. Here each entry gathers all rows of one CDR3 protein and keeps the most common genes and DNA. None of the V and J calls come from the authors' own analysis; TCRdb made them. This sample is represented by about 480,000 distinct CDR3 sequences; about 15% of them were singletons. Less than 20% of the sample goes to the ten largest clones.

As encoded in the germline V gene, CDR1 is SQVTM while CDR2 is ANQGSEA. Its CDR3 holds 13 amino acids, cysteine through phenylalanine. Left in the record is the CDR3 DNA by itself, 39 bases read in frame from the first base. Deletion took 2 bases off V and 3 bases off J, with a span of 11 bases between the germline ends. This clonotype was seen only once. Its antigen remains undetermined. Base qualities are not recorded, but no much larger clone differs from it by a single base. A read on its own is weak evidence. Sequencing was performed on blood. The clonotype originates from a woman in her late teens or twenties with Graves' hyperthyroidism. The sequence links TRBV29-1 to TRBJ2-7, with the D gene not confidently named. The nucleotide sequence reads as follows: TGCAGCGTTGAATTGGACCCAGGCTACGAGCAGTACTTC. This encodes CSVELDPGYEQYF.